This TCR beta chain was captured in a study of T cell responses to AZD1222 COVID-19 vaccine. Study-level points and caveats: Regions 160-218 and 743-854 held dominance among vaccine-associated CD4 TCRs, which spanned spike.

Germline CDR1 is MNHEY and CDR2 is SVGEGT. V shed 0 bases and J shed 12 bases, with 15 bases lying between them. This CDR3 has 14 residues. Repertoires were generated with immunoSEQ multiplex PCR, while TCRdb's copy carries only in-frame clones and drops some. The data show around 100,000 clones, around nine tenths seen once. As to this clone: Its cognate antigen is unknown.

The source of this sequence is an adult in good health. This sequence joins TRBV6-2 or TRBV6-3 and TRBJ2-1; a weak D match, TRBD2 (6 bases). The sample was peripheral blood, taken on day 0 of AZD1222 vaccination. CDR3 sequence: CASSYSGDGTPQFF. In nucleotides, the CDR3 is TGTGCCAGCAGTTACTCCGGTGATGGGACTCCGCAGTTCTTC.